This T cell receptor beta chain was obtained from a study of shared clonotypes between healthy human individuals. General study points: Sample collection involved blood only; tissue repertoires are likely different. Naive subsets tended to show greater estimated richness than memory subsets.

In the naive CD8 group, cells lacked CD45RO and were positively selected for CCR7, so terminally differentiated effector memory CD45RA+ cells were left out. The material for each subset, its genomic DNA, was split evenly across several immunoSEQ plates. Each sorted subset replicate got 200 ng genomic DNA, around 29,000 genomes. Sequenced by immunoSEQ multiplex PCR; TCRdb stores in-frame clones only, minus some. The sample has over 800,000 clones; 80% to 95% are singletons. The CDR3 contains 13 residues. Germline V lookup: CDR1 WSHSY, CDR2 SAAADI. Trimming cost V 5 bases and J 4 bases, with 9 bases left between them. A note on this clone: Its specificity is unknown.

The sequence was collected from a man aged 25 to 40 in good health. The chain combines TRBV10-2 with TRBJ2-1; perhaps TRBD2 as D (5 bases). The source material was naive CD8+ T cells sorted from blood. The CDR3 DNA reads TGCGCCAGCAGTCCTAGCACATACAATGAGCAGTTCTTC. Amino acids: CASSPSTYNEQFF.